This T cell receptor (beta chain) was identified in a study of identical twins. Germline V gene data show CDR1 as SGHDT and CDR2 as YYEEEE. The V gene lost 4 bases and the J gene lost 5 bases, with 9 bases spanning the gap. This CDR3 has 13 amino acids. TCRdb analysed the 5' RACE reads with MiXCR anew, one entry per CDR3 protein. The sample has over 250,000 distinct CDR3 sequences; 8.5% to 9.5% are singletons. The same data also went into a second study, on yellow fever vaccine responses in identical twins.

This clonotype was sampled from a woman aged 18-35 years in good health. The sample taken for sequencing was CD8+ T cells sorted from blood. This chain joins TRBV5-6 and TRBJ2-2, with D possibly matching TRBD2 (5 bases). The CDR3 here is CASSRGSTGELFF. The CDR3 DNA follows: TGTGCCAGCAGCCGTGGGAGTACCGGGGAGCTGTTTTTT.